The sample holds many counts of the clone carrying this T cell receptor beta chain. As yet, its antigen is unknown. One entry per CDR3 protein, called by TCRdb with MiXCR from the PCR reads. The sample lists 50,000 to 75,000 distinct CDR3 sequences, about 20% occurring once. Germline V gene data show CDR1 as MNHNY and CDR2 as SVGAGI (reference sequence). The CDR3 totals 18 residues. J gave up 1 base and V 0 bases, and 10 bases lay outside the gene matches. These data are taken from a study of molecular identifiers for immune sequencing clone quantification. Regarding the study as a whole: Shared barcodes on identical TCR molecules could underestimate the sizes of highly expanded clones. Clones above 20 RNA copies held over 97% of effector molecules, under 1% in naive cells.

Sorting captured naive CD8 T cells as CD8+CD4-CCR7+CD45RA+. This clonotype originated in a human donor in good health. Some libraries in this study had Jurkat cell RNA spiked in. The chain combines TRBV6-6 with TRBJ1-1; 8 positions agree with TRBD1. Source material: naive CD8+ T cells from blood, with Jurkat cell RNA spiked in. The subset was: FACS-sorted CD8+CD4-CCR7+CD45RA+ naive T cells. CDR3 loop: CASSYSNSRQGKNTEAFF. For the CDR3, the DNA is TGTGCCAGCAGTTACTCCAATTCCAGACAGGGGAAGAACACTGAAGCTTTCTTT.